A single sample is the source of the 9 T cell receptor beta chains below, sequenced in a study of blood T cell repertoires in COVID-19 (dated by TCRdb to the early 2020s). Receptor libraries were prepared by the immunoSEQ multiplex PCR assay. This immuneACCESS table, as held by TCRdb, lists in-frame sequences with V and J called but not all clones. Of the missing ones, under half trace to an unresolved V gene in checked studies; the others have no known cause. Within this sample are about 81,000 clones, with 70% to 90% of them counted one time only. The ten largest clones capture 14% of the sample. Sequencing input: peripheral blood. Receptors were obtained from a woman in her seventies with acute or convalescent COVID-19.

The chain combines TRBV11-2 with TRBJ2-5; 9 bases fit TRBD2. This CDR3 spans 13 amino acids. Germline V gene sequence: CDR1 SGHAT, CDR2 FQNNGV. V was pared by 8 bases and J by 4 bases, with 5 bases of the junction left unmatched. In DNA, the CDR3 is TGTGCCAGCGGTAGCGGGGGCCGAGAGACCCAGTACTTC. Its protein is CASGSGGRETQYF.

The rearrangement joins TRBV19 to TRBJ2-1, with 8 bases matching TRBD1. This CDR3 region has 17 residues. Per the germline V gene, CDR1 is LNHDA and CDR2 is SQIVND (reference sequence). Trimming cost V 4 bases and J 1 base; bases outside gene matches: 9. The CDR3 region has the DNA TGTGCCAGTAGTAAGGGCCTACAGGGGGTATCCTACAATGAGCAGTTCTTC. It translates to CASSKGLQGVSYNEQFF. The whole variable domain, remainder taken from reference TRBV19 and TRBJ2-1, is DGGITQSPKYLFRKEGQNVTLSCEQNLNHDAMYWYRQDPGQGLRLIYYSQIVNDFQKGDIAEGYSVSREKKESFPLTVTSAQKNPTAFYLCASSKGLQGVSYNEQFFGPGTRLTVL.

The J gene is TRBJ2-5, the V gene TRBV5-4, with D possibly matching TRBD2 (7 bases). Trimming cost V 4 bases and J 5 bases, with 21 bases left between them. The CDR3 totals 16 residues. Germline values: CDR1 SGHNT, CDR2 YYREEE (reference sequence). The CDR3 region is CASSPDWAGAGETQYF. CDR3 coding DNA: TGTGCCAGCAGCCCAGACTGGGCGGGGGCCGGGGAGACCCAGTACTTC. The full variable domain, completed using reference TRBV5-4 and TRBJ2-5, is ETGVTQSPTHLIKTRGQQVTLRCSSQSGHNTVSWYQQALGQGPQFIFQYYREEENGRGNFPPRFSGLQFPNYSSELNVNALELDDSALYLCASSPDWAGAGETQYFGPGTRLLVL.

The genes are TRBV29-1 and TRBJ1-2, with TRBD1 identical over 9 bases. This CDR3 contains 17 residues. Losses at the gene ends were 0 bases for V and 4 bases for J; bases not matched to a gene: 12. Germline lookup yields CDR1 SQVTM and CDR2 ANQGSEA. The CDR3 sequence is CSVEEEDRGARGYGYTF. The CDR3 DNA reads TGCAGCGTTGAAGAGGAGGACAGGGGCGCGCGGGGCTATGGCTACACCTTC.

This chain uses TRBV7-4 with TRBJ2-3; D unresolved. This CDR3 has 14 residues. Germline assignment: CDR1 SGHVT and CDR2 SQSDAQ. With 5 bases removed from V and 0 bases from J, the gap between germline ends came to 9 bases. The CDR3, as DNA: TGTGCCAGCAGCGATACTTTGAGCACAGATACGCAGTATTTT. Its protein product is CASSDTLSTDTQYF.

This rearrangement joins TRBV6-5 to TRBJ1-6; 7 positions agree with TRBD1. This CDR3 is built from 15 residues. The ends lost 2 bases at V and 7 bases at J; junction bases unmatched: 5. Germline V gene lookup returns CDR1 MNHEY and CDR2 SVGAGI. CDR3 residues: CASSYEDRPNSPLHF. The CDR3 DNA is TGTGCCAGCAGTTACGAGGACAGGCCGAATTCACCCCTCCACTTT.

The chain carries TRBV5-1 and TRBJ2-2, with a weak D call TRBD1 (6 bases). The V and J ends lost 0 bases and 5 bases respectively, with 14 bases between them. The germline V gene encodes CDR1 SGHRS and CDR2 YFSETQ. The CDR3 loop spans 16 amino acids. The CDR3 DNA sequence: TGCGCCAGCAGCTTGGGATACAGGGCAGGGACCGGGGAGCTGTTTTTT. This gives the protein CASSLGYRAGTGELFF.

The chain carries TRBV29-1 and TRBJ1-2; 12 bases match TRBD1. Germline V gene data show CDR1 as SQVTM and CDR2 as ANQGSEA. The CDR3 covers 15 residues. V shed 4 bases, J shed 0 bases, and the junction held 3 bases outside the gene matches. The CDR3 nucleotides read TGCAGCGTTGCCGGGACAGGGGGCACTAACTATGGCTACACCTTC. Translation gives CSVAGTGGTNYGYTF.

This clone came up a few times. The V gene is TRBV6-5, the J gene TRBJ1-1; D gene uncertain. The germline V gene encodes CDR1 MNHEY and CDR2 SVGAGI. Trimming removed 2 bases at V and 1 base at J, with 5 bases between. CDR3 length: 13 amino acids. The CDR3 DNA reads TGTGCCAGCAGTTACGGGCCGAACACTGAAGCTTTCTTT. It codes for CASSYGPNTEAFF.